The 3 T cell receptor beta chains below all came from one sample that was sequenced in a study of cytomegalovirus exposure and HLA in healthy donors. Use of 60 Vbeta and 13 Jbeta primers characterized the PCR. This table comes from immunoSEQ multiplex PCR, and its TCRdb copy is limited to in-frame clones, with some not included. This sample has around 130,000 clones; more than 8% occur once, and the top ten carry 5.5%. The sequenced sample consisted of PBMCs. The receptors shown here come from a man aged 40-55 years in good health and CMV-seronegative.

The V and J genes are TRBV27 and TRBJ2-2; a weak D match, TRBD2 (7 bases). V lost 2 bases to trimming and J lost 1 base, with 8 bases between them. Germline lookup yields CDR1 MNHEY and CDR2 SMNVEV (reference sequence). CDR3 length equals 15 residues. CDR3 amino acids: CASSLRGGNTGELFF. The CDR3, as DNA: TGTGCCAGCAGTTTAAGGGGGGGGAACACCGGGGAGCTGTTTTTT.

The sample holds one count of this clone. The chain employs TRBV10-3 and TRBJ2-3, with D tentatively TRBD1 (6 bases). V lost 0 bases and J lost 4, with 14 bases in between. Germline lookup yields CDR1 ENHRY and CDR2 SYGVKD. The CDR3 length is 16 residues. DNA for the CDR3: TGTGCCATCAGTGAGTCGACACAGGGAAGGGCAGATACGCAGTATTTT. It encodes CAISESTQGRADTQYF.

This clone was detected a few times. The same CDR3 also results from other DNA sequences found in this sample. This rearrangement joins TRBV19 to TRBJ1-1; D possibly corresponds to TRBD1 (6 bases). The germline V gene encodes CDR1 LNHDA and CDR2 SQIVND (reference sequence). This CDR3 has 13 amino acids. Trimming left V 5 bases short and J 2 bases short, with 9 bases between. The DNA of the CDR3 is TGTGCCAGTAGTCCACAGGGAAACACTGAAGCTTTCTTT. Residues: CASSPQGNTEAFF.